The 18 T cell receptor beta chains presented below share a single source sample, sequenced in a study of blood T cells in healthy people across ages (dated by TCRdb to the mid-2010s). Library method: 5' RACE. For sequencing, an Illumina HiSeq 2500 was employed. A second PCR of roughly 7 to 11 cycles was performed with a sample-barcoded 5' primer and a J-beta primer mix. TCRdb redid the processing of the public reads, applying fastp at Q25 and MiXCR, and retained in-frame beta chains. Identical CDR3 proteins give one entry, which carries the most common genes and DNA. The sample records approximately 800,000 distinct CDR3 sequences, approximately 59% of which are singletons. The biggest ten clones account for roughly 25% of the sample. Sequencing used blood. These receptors all stem from a man aged 25 to 40 in good health.

Concerning this clonotype itself: A read error may account for a junction end that differs from germline. This chain joins TRBV13 and TRBJ1-4; no reliable D call. The CDR3 length is 19 residues. Germline V CDR1 and CDR2: PRHDT, FYEKMQ (reference sequence). The chain's CDR3 is CASSFVPGDFRSTNEKPFF. The DNA for the CDR3 is TGTGCCAGCAGCTTCGTTCCAGGAGACTTTCGCTCAACTAATGAAAAACCGTTTTTT.

The chain couples TRBV7-2 to TRBJ2-4; 7 bases map to TRBD2. The last part of the DNA fits TRBJ2-7 better; the J call may be wrong. Germline CDR1 reads SGHTA; CDR2 reads FQGNSA. CDR3 length equals 13 residues. The CDR3 DNA follows: TGTGCCAGCAAGGCTAGCGGATTTTACGAGCAGTACTTC. It specifies CASKASGFYEQYF.

The chain couples TRBV11-2 to TRBJ2-7, with D possibly called TRBD1 or TRBD2 (5 bases each). This CDR3 region has 15 residues. Trimming stripped 5 bases from V and 7 bases from J, with 21 bases between. Germline CDR1 and CDR2: SGHAT and FQNNGV. The CDR3 bases are TGTGCCAGCAGCCCTATTACGGGACGAGCGGTAGAGCAGTACTTC. Its translation is CASSPITGRAVEQYF.

V usage is TRBV7-2 and J usage is TRBJ2-1; D gene ambiguous. With 4 bases removed from V and 4 bases from J, the gap between germline ends came to 8 bases. This CDR3 is built from 13 residues. Germline assignment: CDR1 SGHTA and CDR2 FQGNSA. This CDR3 is CASSSEEYNEQFF. CDR3 nucleotides: TGTGCCAGCAGCTCCGAAGAGTACAATGAGCAGTTCTTC.

In this sample, this clonotype turned up a few times. V and J are TRBV6-2 or TRBV6-3 and TRBJ2-7; 7 nucleotides line up with TRBD2. The germline V gene has CDR1 MNHEY and CDR2 SVGEGT. J gave up 1 base and V 0 bases, and 18 bases lay outside the gene matches. The CDR3 runs to 20 residues. The CDR3 coding sequence is TGTGCCAGCAGTTACTCGAAGTCCCAGCCTCGGGACTACACATCCTACGAGCAGTACTTC. Translating gives CASSYSKSQPRDYTSYEQYF.

The gene calls are TRBV28 and TRBJ2-7, with D possibly TRBD1 on 6 matching bases. In germline, CDR1 is MDHEN, CDR2 SYDVKM. V was cut by 6 bases and J by 4 bases, with 13 bases left in between. The CDR3 has 13 amino acids. The CDR3 spells CASRGGGRYEQYF. The CDR3 DNA reads as TGTGCCAGCAGAGGGGGTGGTAGGTACGAGCAGTACTTC.

This sequence joins TRBV6-1 and TRBJ2-4; TRBD2 matches at 12 bases. The J call may be faulty, since TRBJ2-5 better matches the DNA end. CDR3 length equals 17 residues. Germline V gene data show CDR1 as MNHNS and CDR2 as SASEGT. In DNA form, the CDR3 reads TGTGCCAGCAGTCCAGGACTAGCGGGGACCGACGGAGAGACCCAGTACTTC. Protein: CASSPGLAGTDGETQYF.

DNA for the CDR3: TGTGCCAGCAGCAAAAAAGAACCGAGCTCCTACGAGCAGTACTTC. Its protein is CASSKKEPSSYEQYF. The rearrangement joins TRBV21-1 to TRBJ2-7. TRBV21-1 is designated a pseudogene. The CDR3 contains 15 residues.

The chain carries TRBV4-1 and TRBJ2-5; 12 nucleotides align to TRBD2. The ends lost 2 bases at V and 1 base at J; junction bases unmatched: 5. This CDR3 has 17 amino acids. Germline V gene data show CDR1 as MGHRA and CDR2 as YSYEKL. This chain's CDR3 is CASSQTSGGPLQETQYF. As DNA, the CDR3 is TGCGCCAGCAGCCAAACTAGCGGGGGGCCCCTCCAAGAGACCCAGTACTTC.

DNA of the CDR3: TGTGCCAGCAGTTACGAGCCAGGGTCGCATGGCTACACCTTC. Its protein product is CASSYEPGSHGYTF. This chain connects TRBV6-2 or TRBV6-3 to TRBJ1-2, with a possible D match to TRBD1 (5 bases). This CDR3 is 14 amino acids long. Germline loops: CDR1 MNHEY, CDR2 SVGEGT. V dropped 2 bases and J dropped 6 bases, with 13 bases sitting between them.

This chain joins TRBV11-2 and TRBJ1-5; D remains unclear. The V end lost 0 bases, the J end lost 3 bases, and 9 bases lay between the germline ends. There are 15 residues in the CDR3. CDR1 and CDR2 from the germline V gene are SGHAT and FQNNGV. CDR3 nucleotide sequence: TGTGCCAGCAGCTTAGAAGGGCGGCCCAATCAGCCCCAGCATTTT. It translates to CASSLEGRPNQPQHF.

The chain joins TRBV7-9 to TRBJ1-2; no clear D gene. With 5 bases removed from V and 4 bases from J, the gap between germline ends came to 17 bases. CDR1 is SEHNR, CDR2 FQNEAQ, per germline (reference sequence). The CDR3 is made up of 15 amino acids. In DNA, the CDR3 is TGTGCCAGCAGCGCAGGACTCCCCTATGGCTATGGCTACACCTTC. It yields the protein CASSAGLPYGYGYTF.

This chain connects TRBV6-2 or TRBV6-3 to TRBJ2-7; 7 bases map to TRBD1. Per germline, CDR1 MNHEY and CDR2 SVGEGT. The CDR3 is 16 residues long. With V trimmed by 7 bases and J by 0 bases, 12 bases remained unmatched. CDR3 in amino acids: CASIPRGQLGSYEQYF. CDR3 sequence (DNA): TGTGCCAGCATCCCCCGGGGACAGCTAGGCTCCTACGAGCAGTACTTC.

The J gene is TRBJ2-4, the V gene TRBV28; maybe TRBD1 (7 bases). The assigned J gene may be wrong: the sequence end matches TRBJ2-7 better. CDR3 size: 15 residues. Germline lookup yields CDR1 MDHEN and CDR2 SYDVKM. CDR3 coding DNA: TGTGCCAGCAGTTCGTACAGGGGACTCTCGGACGAGCAGTACTTC. This translates into CASSSYRGLSDEQYF.

This clonotype has a handful of counts. The chain employs TRBV10-3 and TRBJ2-1; the match to TRBD1 covers 9 bases. The CDR3 covers 18 residues. Germline V gene sequence: CDR1 ENHRY, CDR2 SYGVKD. Trimming at V came to 3 bases and at J to 2 bases, leaving 11 bases not matched to a gene. The DNA of the CDR3 is TGTGCCATCAGTGAAACCACAGGGGGCCGGGATGCCTACAATGAGCAGTTCTTC. This translates into CAISETTGGRDAYNEQFF.

The gene calls are TRBV7-2 and TRBJ2-3; 10 bases are shared with TRBD1. This CDR3 is 14 amino acids long. The junction had 7 bases not matched to a gene; V was cut back by 8 bases and J by 5 bases. Germline assignment: CDR1 SGHTA and CDR2 FQGNSA. The CDR3 nucleotides read TGTGCCAGCGAACGGGACAGGGGAGGAGATACGCAGTATTTT. It yields the protein CASERDRGGDTQYF.

The gene calls are TRBV20-1 and TRBJ2-6; D not certain. CDR1 and CDR2 from the germline V gene are DFQATT and SNEGSKA (reference sequence). V lost 5 bases to trimming and J lost 0 bases, with 5 bases between them. This CDR3 is 13 amino acids long. The CDR3 region has the DNA TGCAGTGCTGAAAACTCTGGGGCCAACGTCCTGACTTTC. Translation: CSAENSGANVLTF.

The CDR3 loop reads CSASTTTGSDEQYF. The CDR3 region has the DNA TGCAGTGCTAGTACCACTACAGGGAGCGACGAGCAGTACTTC. The V and J genes are TRBV20-1 and TRBJ2-7, with D maybe TRBD1 (6 bases). The germline V gene encodes CDR1 DFQATT and CDR2 SNEGSKA (reference sequence). CDR3 length: 14 residues. V was cut by 3 bases and J by 5 bases, with 17 bases left in between.